The clone carrying this T cell receptor beta chain is a singleton in its sample. Antigen unknown. The PCR contained 60 Vbeta and 13 Jbeta primers. TCRdb's table, derived via immunoSEQ multiplex PCR, lists solely in-frame clones and lacks some. The data show about 190,000 clones, with approximately 81% seen just once and 0.25% to 0.3% held by the top ten. This specimen comes from a study of cytomegalovirus exposure and HLA in healthy donors. The overall study: When over 300 donors were genotyped, roughly 80% of them were found to fall in the Caucasian-associated ancestry cluster. Study-wide results and limits: In a later analysis, specific HLA alleles were associated with 15,000 to 20,000 TCR beta sequences at a 0.05 false discovery rate. As a later analysis showed, several of the most significant clusters appeared to be linked to common viral pathogens. V segments that were indistinguishable, TRBV6-2 and TRBV6-3 among them, were omitted from analysis.

The CDR3 length is 14 residues. The germline V gene has CDR1 SGHRS and CDR2 YFSETQ. V lost 2 bases and J lost 4; bases outside the gene matches: 2. This receptor was identified in a boy between 10 and 17 years old in good health and CMV-seronegative. The specimen sequenced was PBMCs. The chain has TRBV5-1 and TRBJ2-2, with 7 bases that match TRBD2. CDR3 in amino acids: CASSFREGTGELFF. The CDR3 DNA is TGCGCCAGCAGCTTCAGGGAGGGCACCGGGGAGCTGTTTTTT.